What follows are 30 T cell receptor beta chains derived from one specimen sequenced in a study of blood T cells in healthy people across ages (dated by TCRdb to about 2015). Library creation used 5' RACE. These reads were obtained on an Illumina HiSeq 2500. A second roughly 7 to 11 cycle PCR used a sample-barcoded 5' primer and a J-beta primer mix. TCRdb reprocessed the public reads (quality trimming at Q25 with fastp, clone calling with MiXCR) and kept in-frame beta chains. Entries that share a CDR3 protein sequence are merged under the most common genes and DNA. The sample table holds over 1,500,000 distinct CDR3 sequences, of which 49% were seen once. The top ten clones comprise roughly 2.1% of the sample. The sample consisted of blood. The origin of the receptors is a woman aged 40-49 years in good health.

This sequence joins TRBV4-1 and TRBJ2-3; D assignment may be TRBD1 or TRBD2 (6 bases each). V was cut by 0 bases and J by 3 bases, with 16 bases left in between. The V gene's germline CDR1 is MGHRA and CDR2 YSYEKL. The CDR3 contains 17 residues. The CDR3 sequence is CASSQERGRGPTDTQYF. The CDR3 nucleotides read TGCGCCAGCAGCCAAGAACGGGGGCGGGGACCGACAGATACGCAGTATTTT.

The rearrangement links TRBV9 to TRBJ2-3, with 7 bases lining up with TRBD1. V gave up 2 bases and J gave up 4 bases; unmatched junction bases: 7. Germline V gene lookup returns CDR1 SGDLS and CDR2 YYNGEE. There are 15 residues in the CDR3. The CDR3 sequence is CASSVNRGNSDTQYF. In nucleotides, the CDR3 is TGTGCCAGCAGCGTCAACAGGGGTAACTCAGATACGCAGTATTTT.

The chain links TRBV2 to TRBJ2-3; the match to TRBD2 covers 8 bases. In germline, CDR1 is SNHLY, CDR2 FYNNEI. The ends lost 7 bases at V and 4 bases at J; junction bases unmatched: 13. The CDR3 is 16 amino acids. The CDR3 here is CASNFQLSGAADTQYF. CDR3 bases: TGTGCCAGCAACTTCCAACTTAGCGGGGCCGCAGATACGCAGTATTTT.

Details on this clonotype: At one end the junction does not follow the germline gene, possibly because of a read error. The chain combines TRBV20-1 with TRBJ2-1; TRBD2 aligns across 13 bases. The CDR3 length is 16 residues. The germline gives CDR1 DFQATT, CDR2 SNEGSKA (reference sequence). The CDR3 sequence: CGARAAGLAGNNEQFF. CDR3 sequence (DNA): TGCGGTGCTAGAGCCGCGGGACTAGCGGGGAACAATGAGCAGTTCTTC.

The chain links TRBV20-1 to TRBJ1-2, with D possibly TRBD1 on 5 matching bases. CDR1 and CDR2 (germline): DFQATT, SNEGSKA (reference sequence). Trimming took off 6 bases at V and 1 base at J, with 15 bases between the two ends. This CDR3 region has 14 residues. CDR3 sequence reads: CSALGADYNYGYTF. The DNA for the CDR3 is TGCAGTGCCCTCGGGGCAGACTATAACTATGGCTACACCTTC.

About this clonotype itself: A read error is possible here, since a much larger clone lies one base away. This chain joins TRBV12-3 or TRBV12-4 and TRBJ2-3; 7 bases are shared with TRBD1. The length of the CDR3 is 13 residues. J gave up 8 bases and V 7 bases, and 9 bases lay outside the gene matches. The CDR3 DNA reads as TGTGCCAGCAATTTTCAGGGGGTACCTACGCAGTATTTT. Protein sequence: CASNFQGVPTQYF.

The V call is TRBV5-8, the J call TRBJ2-3, with TRBD1 matching over 7 bases. The CDR3 loop spans 16 amino acids. From germline, CDR1 is SGHTS and CDR2 YDEGEE. After removal of 5 bases from V and 3 bases from J, the junction contained 12 bases not matched to a gene. The CDR3 DNA sequence: TGTGCCAGCAGTTACAAGACAGGGTATAGGACAGATACGCAGTATTTT. The encoded protein is CASSYKTGYRTDTQYF.

The chain joins TRBV5-1 to TRBJ2-7; 10 bases map to TRBD1. The trim removed 5 bases at V and 2 bases at J, leaving 7 bases unmatched. CDR1 and CDR2 (germline): SGHRS, YFSETQ. This CDR3 contains 15 residues. The CDR3 coding sequence is TGCGCCAGCAGAACTCGGGACAGGGGTGCCTACGAGCAGTACTTC. It is translated as CASRTRDRGAYEQYF.

V and J are TRBV15 and TRBJ1-5; D is possibly TRBD1 (6 bases). This CDR3 region has 14 residues. The V gene's germline CDR1 is LNHNV and CDR2 YYDKDF (reference sequence). The V end was cut by 4 bases, the J end by 6 bases, with 13 bases between. The CDR3 is CATSILQGRQPQHF. The DNA of the CDR3 is TGTGCCACCAGCATATTACAGGGTCGTCAGCCCCAGCATTTT.

The chain uses TRBV20-1 and TRBJ1-1; the D gene is possibly TRBD1 (6 bases). The CDR3 sequence is 13 residues long. Germline CDR1 is DFQATT and CDR2 is SNEGSKA (reference sequence). With 6 bases removed from V and 6 bases from J, the gap between germline ends came to 17 bases. The CDR3 loop reads CSAEGGFEAEAFF. DNA of the CDR3: TGCAGTGCCGAAGGGGGATTTGAGGCTGAAGCTTTCTTT.

The gene calls are TRBV18 and TRBJ1-6, with D possibly TRBD1 on 5 matching bases. The V end was cut by 2 bases, the J end by 7 bases, with 12 bases between. Per germline, CDR1 KGHSH and CDR2 LQKENI. CDR3 size: 15 residues. The CDR3 DNA is TGTGCCAGCTCACCAGCAGCGGGGACGAATTCACCCCTCCACTTT. It translates to CASSPAAGTNSPLHF.

A single count supports this clonotype. V and J are TRBV28 and TRBJ2-1, with 7 bases matching TRBD1. Looked up from germline, CDR1 is MDHEN and CDR2 is SYDVKM. Losses at the gene ends were 6 bases for V and 6 bases for J; bases not matched to a gene: 8. This CDR3 has 14 residues. The DNA for the CDR3 is TGTGCCAGCAGCCGGGACAGCTTTATCAATGAGCAGTTCTTC. This sequence encodes CASSRDSFINEQFF.

The table lists this clonotype with a few counts. The chain couples TRBV5-6 to TRBJ2-1; no clear D. V was shortened by 2 bases and J by 8 bases, with 8 bases between the two germline ends. Germline CDR1 is SGHDT and CDR2 is YYEEEE. The CDR3 contains 12 residues. CDR3 DNA: TGTGCCAGCAGCTTTGTTCGAGATGAGCAGTTCTTC. This codes for CASSFVRDEQFF.

The chain combines TRBV15 with TRBJ2-2; 9 bases are a match to TRBD1. The CDR3 has 16 residues. Trimming removed 5 bases from V and 7 bases from J; junction bases left unmatched: 11. CDR1 is LNHNV and CDR2 is YYDKDF in the germline V gene (reference sequence). This CDR3 is CATSEPGQGFLGELFF. The CDR3 DNA reads TGTGCCACCAGCGAACCGGGACAGGGTTTTCTCGGGGAGCTGTTTTTT.

The rearrangement uses TRBV9 and TRBJ2-1, with D possibly being TRBD1 (6 bases). There are 14 residues in the CDR3. The V and J ends lost 4 bases and 6 bases respectively, with 14 bases between them. CDR1 and CDR2 (germline): SGDLS, YYNGEE. The CDR3 protein is CASSTRRGSNEQFF. Here the CDR3 DNA reads TGTGCCAGCAGCACACGAAGGGGGTCCAATGAGCAGTTCTTC.

This chain joins TRBV7-2 and TRBJ2-1; D gene ambiguous. V was pared by 5 bases and J by 7 bases, with 18 bases between. The germline gives CDR1 SGHTA, CDR2 FQGNSA. CDR3 length: 15 amino acids. The CDR3 sequence is CASSPSQTIRNEQFF. DNA for the CDR3: TGTGCCAGCAGCCCCAGCCAGACAATAAGGAATGAGCAGTTCTTC.

There are a few counts of this clonotype. V and J are TRBV7-8 and TRBJ2-4; possibly TRBD1 for D (6 bases). This CDR3 contains 15 residues. From germline, CDR1 is SGHVS and CDR2 FQNEAQ. V was pared by 2 bases and J by 0 bases, with 8 bases between. CDR3 nucleotide sequence: TGTGCCAGCAGCTTACAGGGACAAGCCAAAAACATTCAGTACTTC. Translated, it gives CASSLQGQAKNIQYF.

Here the CDR3 reads CSARDLKYDEQYF. The CDR3 region has the DNA TGCAGTGCTAGAGATCTTAAGTACGACGAGCAGTACTTC. This chain joins TRBV20-1 and TRBJ2-7; the D is unclear. This CDR3 region has 13 residues. The V gene lost 0 bases and the J gene lost 5 bases, with 11 bases spanning the gap. Per the germline V gene, CDR1 is DFQATT and CDR2 is SNEGSKA (reference sequence).

This clonotype has a handful of counts. The chain has TRBV7-9 and TRBJ2-7, with 7 bases fitting TRBD2. V trimming: 1 base; J trimming: 1 base; junction bases outside the gene matches: 13. CDR1 is SEHNR and CDR2 is FQNEAQ in the germline V gene (reference sequence). This CDR3 comprises 18 residues. CDR3 sequence: CASSLVGTDAGESYEQYF. The CDR3 coding sequence is TGTGCCAGCAGCTTAGTGGGGACGGACGCGGGGGAATCCTACGAGCAGTACTTC.

This clonotype was seen a few times. DNA of the CDR3: TGTGCCAGCAGTTTAGTCGGAGGGGATAATGAAAAACTGTTTTTT. Residues: CASSLVGGDNEKLFF. The genes are TRBV12-3 or TRBV12-4 and TRBJ1-4; tentative D call: TRBD1 (5 bases). The CDR3 length is 15 residues. Deletions cut 1 base from V and 4 bases from J, with 10 bases between.

This chain links TRBV29-1 with TRBJ2-1, with TRBD2 matching over 11 bases. The trim removed 6 bases at V and 7 bases at J, leaving 20 bases unmatched. The V gene's germline CDR1 is SQVTM and CDR2 ANQGSEA. The CDR3 runs to 18 residues. Here the CDR3 reads CSVRGSSSGGTISNEQFF. DNA of the CDR3: TGCAGCGTGAGGGGGAGTTCTAGCGGGGGGACGATTAGTAATGAGCAGTTCTTC.

This rearrangement joins TRBV2 to TRBJ2-1, with a tentative D call TRBD2 (5 bases). Germline loops: CDR1 SNHLY, CDR2 FYNNEI. With 5 bases removed from V and 12 bases from J, the gap between germline ends came to 11 bases. The CDR3 extends over 11 amino acids. The chain's CDR3 is CASSRYEGQFF. The CDR3 DNA reads as TGTGCCAGCAGTCGGTACGAGGGGCAGTTCTTC.

The V gene is TRBV7-9, the J gene TRBJ2-1; TRBD1 agrees at 7 bases. J lost 7 bases, V lost 3 bases, and 6 bases had no gene match. CDR1 and CDR2 from the germline V gene are SEHNR and FQNEAQ (reference sequence). This CDR3 has 14 amino acids. The CDR3: CASSFRGGMNEQFF. The CDR3 DNA is TGTGCCAGCAGCTTCAGAGGGGGCATGAATGAGCAGTTCTTC. The full variable domain, its missing parts supplied by reference TRBV7-9 and TRBJ2-1, is DTGVSQNPRHKITKRGQNVTFRCDPISEHNRLYWYRQTLGQGPEFLTYFQNEAQLEKSRLLSDRFSAERPKGSFSTLEIQRTEQGDSAMYLCASSFRGGMNEQFFGPGTRLTVL.

This rearrangement joins TRBV4-2 to TRBJ2-3; 7 bases agree with TRBD1. Germline CDR1 and CDR2: LGHNA and YNFKEQ. CDR3 length equals 15 residues. Unmatched junction bases numbered 6, after V lost 6 bases and J lost 0 bases. The CDR3 region is CASRLKTGSTDTQYF. As DNA, the CDR3 is TGTGCCAGCAGGTTGAAGACAGGGAGCACAGATACGCAGTATTTT.

V is TRBV6-5 and J is TRBJ2-3; 8 nucleotides match TRBD1. The V gene's germline CDR1 is MNHEY and CDR2 SVGAGI. Losses at the gene ends were 6 bases for V and 0 bases for J; bases not matched to a gene: 8. The CDR3 consists of 16 residues. CDR3 DNA sequence: TGTGCCAGCAGCCCCCCAGGGGGCTCCAGCACAGATACGCAGTATTTT. Amino acid sequence: CASSPPGGSSTDTQYF.

V is TRBV20-1 and J is TRBJ2-1; 9 nucleotides match TRBD2. J was trimmed by 9 bases and V by 4 bases; bases with no gene match: 10. Germline-derived CDR1 and CDR2 are DFQATT and SNEGSKA (reference sequence). The CDR3 is 14 residues long. The CDR3 reads CSAIRTSASGEQFF. Here the CDR3 DNA reads TGCAGTGCTATTCGGACTAGCGCCTCTGGTGAGCAGTTCTTC.

The V and J genes are TRBV7-9 and TRBJ2-3; D is perhaps TRBD1 or TRBD2 (7 bases each). The CDR3 has 19 amino acids. V gave up 5 bases and J gave up 4 bases, with 28 bases separating them. The germline CDR1 and CDR2 sequences are SEHNR and FQNEAQ (reference sequence). This CDR3 is CASSQPTGRVLNPPDTQYF. The CDR3 bases are TGTGCCAGCAGCCAACCGACAGGGAGGGTCTTGAACCCCCCAGATACGCAGTATTTT.

The V gene is TRBV3-1, the J gene TRBJ1-2; D perhaps matches TRBD1 (6 bases). Germline CDR1 LGHDT, CDR2 YNNKEL (reference sequence). The CDR3 length is 16 residues. Trimming removed 2 bases from V and 6 bases from J, with 19 bases in between. The CDR3, as DNA: TGTGCCAGCAGCCAAACCCCCCGAGGGGACAACGATGGCTACACCTTC. Its protein is CASSQTPRGDNDGYTF.

This clonotype has only a few counts. The chain has TRBV4-2 and TRBJ1-6, with TRBD1 matching over 10 bases. With V trimmed by 1 base and J by 12 bases, 3 bases remained unmatched. The CDR3 length is 14 residues. Germline loops: CDR1 LGHNA, CDR2 YNFKEQ. The CDR3: CASSQGQGAGPLHF. The CDR3 DNA reads as TGTGCCAGCAGCCAAGGACAGGGGGCGGGACCCCTCCACTTT.

V usage is TRBV6-5 and J usage is TRBJ2-7; D is perhaps TRBD1 or TRBD2 (6 bases each). V lost 7 bases and J lost 2, with 18 bases in between. This CDR3 contains 15 residues. Germline-derived CDR1 and CDR2 are MNHEY and SVGAGI. CDR3 DNA sequence: TGTGCCAGCACCGGGTACGGGGGCGGAGCCTACGAGCAGTACTTC. Translated: CASTGYGGGAYEQYF.